The clone carrying this TCR beta chain was counted between two and nine times. The data were produced by immunoSEQ multiplex PCR, yet TCRdb's version contains in-frame clones alone and is incomplete. The data contain around 220,000 clones, 86% of them singletons. The CDR3 is 14 residues long. CDR1 is DFQATT, CDR2 SNEGSKA, per germline (reference sequence). The germline V and J ends were trimmed by 3 bases and 1 base, with 12 bases remaining between them. This specimen belongs to a study of blood T cell repertoires in COVID-19. As for the study in general: The samples span acute and convalescent COVID-19 from the United States, Italy and Spain. From T cells, B-cell-depleted T cells, or PBMCs came the material, which was cDNA or gDNA.

What was sequenced was peripheral blood. The chain carries TRBV20-1 and TRBJ1-1; D is ambiguous. The TCR was taken from a man aged 50-59 years with acute or convalescent COVID-19. CDR3 sequence: CSASRVGANTEAFF. Written as DNA, the CDR3 is TGCAGTGCTAGTCGAGTCGGAGCGAACACTGAAGCTTTCTTT.